This T cell receptor (beta chain) is drawn from a study of CD8 T cells in Susac syndrome. The J segment lost 8 bases and the V segment lost 5 bases, leaving 10 bases of the junction unmatched. Germline CDR1 is MNHEY and CDR2 is SVGAGI. This CDR3 comprises 14 residues. From blood CD8+ and CD4+ T cells, the TCR beta chain was sequenced. Controls were age- and sex-matched healthy donors. Negative isolation was used for CD8+ and CD4+ T cells and FACS enrichment for TEMRA cells. Random hexamers primed reverse transcription of about 0.45 to 1 ug RNA. TCR beta CDR3 was amplified by immunoSEQ multiplex PCR. This amplification extended across 54 Vbeta and 13 Jbeta segments. Each CDR3 protein gets one entry after TCRdb re-called the immunoSEQ multiplex PCR reads with MiXCR. The repertoire holds more than 150,000 distinct CDR3 sequences, approximately 96% seen once, with about 0.13% in the top ten.

The sample consisted of CD4+ T cells from PBMCs. V is TRBV6-5 and J is TRBJ2-3; 7 bases agree with TRBD2. This receptor was identified in a human donor in good health. The CDR3 DNA reads TGTGCCAGCAGTGACACTCGGGGGGTTGGTACGCAGTATTTT. Protein sequence: CASSDTRGVGTQYF.